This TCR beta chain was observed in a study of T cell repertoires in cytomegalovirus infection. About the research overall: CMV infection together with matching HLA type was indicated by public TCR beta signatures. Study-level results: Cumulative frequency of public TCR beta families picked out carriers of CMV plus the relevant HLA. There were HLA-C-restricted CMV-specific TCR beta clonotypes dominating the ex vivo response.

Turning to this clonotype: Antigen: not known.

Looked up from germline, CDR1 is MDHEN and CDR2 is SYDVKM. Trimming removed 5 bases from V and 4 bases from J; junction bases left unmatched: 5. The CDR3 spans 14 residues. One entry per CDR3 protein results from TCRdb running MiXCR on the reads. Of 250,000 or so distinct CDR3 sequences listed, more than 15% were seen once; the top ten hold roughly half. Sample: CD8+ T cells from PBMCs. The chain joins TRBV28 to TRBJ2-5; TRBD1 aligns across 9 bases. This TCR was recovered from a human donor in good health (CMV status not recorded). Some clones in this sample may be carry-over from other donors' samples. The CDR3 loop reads CASSGGTGIETQYF. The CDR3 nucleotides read TGTGCCAGCAGTGGGGGGACAGGGATAGAGACCCAGTACTTC.